Listed here is a single T cell receptor (beta chain). Clones were read by immunoSEQ multiplex PCR, and TCRdb kept only the in-frame ones, dropping some. Found here are around 80,000 clones, around 94% of them singletons; the top ten hold around 0.97%. The sample is drawn from a study of T cell changes during pregnancy in multiple sclerosis. The CDR3 has 16 amino acids. Per germline, CDR1 MNHEY and CDR2 SMNVEV (reference sequence). J lost 3 bases, V lost 4 bases, and 8 bases had no gene match. This specimen was peripheral blood, taken in the second trimester of pregnancy. The TCR sequence derives from a female donor in good health, enrolled as a control in a pregnancy study. The chain combines TRBV27 with TRBJ2-3, with 9 positions matching TRBD2. The CDR3 here is CASSSPAGGTTDTQYF. CDR3 DNA sequence: TGTGCCAGCAGTTCCCCAGCGGGAGGTACAACAGATACGCAGTATTTT.